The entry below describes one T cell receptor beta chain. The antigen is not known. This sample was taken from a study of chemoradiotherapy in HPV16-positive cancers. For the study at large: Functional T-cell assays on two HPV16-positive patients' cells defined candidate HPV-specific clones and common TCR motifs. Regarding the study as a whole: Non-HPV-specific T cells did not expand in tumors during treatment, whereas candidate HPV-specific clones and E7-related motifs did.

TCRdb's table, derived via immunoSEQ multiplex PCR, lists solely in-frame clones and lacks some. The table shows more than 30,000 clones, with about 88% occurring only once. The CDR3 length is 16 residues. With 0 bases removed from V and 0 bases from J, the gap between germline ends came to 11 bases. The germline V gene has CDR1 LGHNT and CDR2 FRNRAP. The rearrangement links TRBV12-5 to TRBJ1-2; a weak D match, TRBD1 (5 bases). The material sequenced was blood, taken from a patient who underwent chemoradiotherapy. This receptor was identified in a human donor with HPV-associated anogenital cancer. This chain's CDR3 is CASGLVPPGANYGYTF. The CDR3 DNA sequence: TGTGCTAGTGGTTTGGTACCGCCGGGGGCTAACTATGGCTACACCTTC.